The clone carrying this T cell receptor beta chain appeared a single time. The data derive from a study of T cell changes during pregnancy in multiple sclerosis. Sequenced by immunoSEQ multiplex PCR; TCRdb stores in-frame clones only, minus some. The table includes around 20,000 clones, around four fifths detected once. CDR3 size: 15 residues. With 7 bases removed from V and 7 bases from J, the gap between germline ends came to 23 bases. Germline CDR1 is SNHLY and CDR2 is FYNNEI. The receptor comes from a female donor in good health, enrolled as a control in a pregnancy study. The sequencing used CD8+ T cells from peripheral blood mononuclear cells, collected in the first trimester of pregnancy. This sequence joins TRBV2 and TRBJ2-7; a possible D gene is TRBD2 (8 bases). The CDR3, as DNA: TGTGCCAGCACCGGTAACAGGGGACCGGGGGGGGAGCAGTACTTC. Translation gives CASTGNRGPGGEQYF.